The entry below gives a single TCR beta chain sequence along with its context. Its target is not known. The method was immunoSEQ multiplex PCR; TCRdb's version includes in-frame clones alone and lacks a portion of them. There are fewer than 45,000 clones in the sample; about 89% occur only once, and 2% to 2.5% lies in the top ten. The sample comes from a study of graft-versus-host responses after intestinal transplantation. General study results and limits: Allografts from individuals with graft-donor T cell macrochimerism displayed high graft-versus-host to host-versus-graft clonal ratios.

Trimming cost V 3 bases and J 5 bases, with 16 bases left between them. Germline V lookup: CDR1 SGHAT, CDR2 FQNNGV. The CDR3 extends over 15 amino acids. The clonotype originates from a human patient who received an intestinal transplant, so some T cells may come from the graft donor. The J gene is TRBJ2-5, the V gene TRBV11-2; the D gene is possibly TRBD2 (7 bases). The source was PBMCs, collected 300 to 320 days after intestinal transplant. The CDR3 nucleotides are TGTGCCAGCAGCTTCACGGGGGGCGATGACGAGACCCAGTACTTC. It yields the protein CASSFTGGDDETQYF.